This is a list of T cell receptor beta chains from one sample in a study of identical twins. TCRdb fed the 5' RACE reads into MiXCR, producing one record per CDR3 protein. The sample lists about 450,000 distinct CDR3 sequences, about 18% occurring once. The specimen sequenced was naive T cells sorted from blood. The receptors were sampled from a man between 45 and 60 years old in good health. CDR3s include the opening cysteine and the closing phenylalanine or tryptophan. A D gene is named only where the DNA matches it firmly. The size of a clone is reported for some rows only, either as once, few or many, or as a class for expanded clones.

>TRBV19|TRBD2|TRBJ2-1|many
TGTGCCAGTAGTCGGACTAGCGGGAGGGCCAATGAGCAGTTCTTC
CASSRTSGRANEQFF
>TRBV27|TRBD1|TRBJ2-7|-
TGTGCCAGCAGTACCACAGGGGGCCACGAGCAGTACTTC
CASSTTGGHEQYF
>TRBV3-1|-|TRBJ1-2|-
TGTGCCAGCAGCCATGGGGGCGGTGGCTATGGCTACACCTTC
CASSHGGGGYGYTF
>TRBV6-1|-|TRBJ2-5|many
TGTGCCAGCAGTACCCTGTCCGGGATCAAACGAGAGACCCAGTACTTC
CASSTLSGIKRETQYF
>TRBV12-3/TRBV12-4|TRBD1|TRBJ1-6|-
TGTGCCAGCAGTTTTGGGACAGGGGTTTATTCACCCCTCCACTTT
CASSFGTGVYSPLHF
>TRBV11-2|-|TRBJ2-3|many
TGTGCCAGCAGCTTAGATGGGAAGCACACAGATACGCAGTATTTT
CASSLDGKHTDTQYF
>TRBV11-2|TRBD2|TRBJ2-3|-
TGTGCCAGCAGCTTAGGACTAGCGGGGGGTACGTCAAGCACAGATACGCAGTATTTT
CASSLGLAGGTSSTDTQYF
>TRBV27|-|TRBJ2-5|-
TGTGCCAGCAGTTTAACCTACAGGGCCGGGGAGACCCAGTACTTC
CASSLTYRAGETQYF
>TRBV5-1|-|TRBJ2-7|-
TGCGCCAGCAGCTTGATGAGGAGCTACGAGCAGTACTTC
CASSLMRSYEQYF
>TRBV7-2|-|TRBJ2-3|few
TGTGCCAGCAGCTTAACAAAGGGGACCTTCTACACAGATACGCAGTATTTT
CASSLTKGTFYTDTQYF
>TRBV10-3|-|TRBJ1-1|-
TGTGCCGTACGAGGGGAGTCGGGCACTGAAGCTTTCTTT
CAVRGESGTEAFF
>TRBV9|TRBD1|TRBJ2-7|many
TGTGCCAGCAGCTACGGACAGGGCTCTACCTACGAGCAGTACTTC
CASSYGQGSTYEQYF
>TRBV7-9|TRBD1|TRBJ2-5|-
TGTGCCAGCAGCGTGGACAGGGGGAGGCAAGAGACCCAGTACTTC
CASSVDRGRQETQYF
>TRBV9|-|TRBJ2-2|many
TGTGCCAGCAGCGTAGCTCCCAGGGAAGTGGGGGAGCTGTTTTTT
CASSVAPREVGELFF
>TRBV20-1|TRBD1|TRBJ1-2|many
TGCAGTGCTCTTAGACAGGGGTCGGGCTACACCTTC
CSALRQGSGYTF
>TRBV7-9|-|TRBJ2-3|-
TGTGCCAGCAGCTTCTCCGGGGGCGGGGATACGCAGTATTTT
CASSFSGGGDTQYF
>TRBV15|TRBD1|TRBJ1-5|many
TGTGCCACCAGCAGAGGGGACAGGACTCATCAGCCCCAGCATTTT
CATSRGDRTHQPQHF
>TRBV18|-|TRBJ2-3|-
TGTGCCAGCTCACCAATACGACCGGCCTTCGGCACAGATACGCAGTATTTT
CASSPIRPAFGTDTQYF
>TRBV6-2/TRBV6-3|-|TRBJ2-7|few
TGTGCCAGCAAGATTGCCCAGAACTTACCCTACGAGCAGTACTTC
CASKIAQNLPYEQYF
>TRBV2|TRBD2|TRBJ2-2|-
TGTGCCAGCAAGGGACTAGCGGCGAACACCGGGGAGCTGTTTTTT
CASKGLAANTGELFF
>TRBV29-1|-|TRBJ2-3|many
TGCAGCGTTAAGCGGCCCCAGGGAAGCACAGATACGCAGTATTTT
CSVKRPQGSTDTQYF
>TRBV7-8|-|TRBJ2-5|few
TGTGCCAGCAGCTTAACGGTGCCGAGGGGCCGCCGAGAGACCCAGTACTTC
CASSLTVPRGRRETQYF
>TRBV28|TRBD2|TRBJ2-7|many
TGTGCCAGCAGTTTCGCTCGGGGGCGGGGGGCCTACGAGCAGTACTTC
CASSFARGRGAYEQYF
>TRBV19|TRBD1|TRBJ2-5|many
TGTGCCACCTCACCGGGACAGGGACGGGAGACCCAGTACTTC
CATSPGQGRETQYF
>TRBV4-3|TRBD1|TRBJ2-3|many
TGCGCCAGCAGCCTGACAGGGGGCGAGGATACGCAGTATTTT
CASSLTGGEDTQYF
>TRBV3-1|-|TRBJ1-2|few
TGTGCCAGCAGCCAAGAAGCAGCAGGGGTAAACTATGGCTACACCTTC
CASSQEAAGVNYGYTF
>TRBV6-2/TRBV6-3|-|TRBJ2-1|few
TGTGCCAGCAACTCACACGGGTCCTCCTACAATGAGCAGTTCTTC
CASNSHGSSYNEQFF
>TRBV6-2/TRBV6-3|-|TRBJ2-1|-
TGTGCCAGCAGTTACTCGGAGATATACAATGAGCAGTTCTTC
CASSYSEIYNEQFF
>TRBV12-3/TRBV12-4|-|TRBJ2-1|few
TGTGCCAGCAGGGCCCGGGACCAAACCTACAATGAGCAGTTCTTC
CASRARDQTYNEQFF
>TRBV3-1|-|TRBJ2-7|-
TGTGCCACCAGGAGACAGGTTTACCCCTACGAGCAGTACTTC
CATRRQVYPYEQYF
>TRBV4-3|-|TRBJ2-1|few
TGCGCCAGCAGCCAAGAGGTTTGGGTGGACGAGCAGTTCTTC
CASSQEVWVDEQFF
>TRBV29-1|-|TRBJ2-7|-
TGCCCGTTGAGGAGCACCTGGTACGAGCAGTACTTC
CPLRSTWYEQYF
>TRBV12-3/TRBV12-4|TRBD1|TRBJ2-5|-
TGTGCCAGCACTGGGGACAGGCAAGAGACCCAGTACTTC
CASTGDRQETQYF
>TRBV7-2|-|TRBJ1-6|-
TGTGCCAGCAGCTTACGGGGGGTGGAGAATTCACCCCTCCACTTT
CASSLRGVENSPLHF
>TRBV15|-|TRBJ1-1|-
TGTGCCACCAGCACCCGCTCCGGGAACACTGAAGCTTTCTTT
CATSTRSGNTEAFF
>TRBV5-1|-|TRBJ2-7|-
TGCGCCAGCAGCTCGGACCCACGATACGAGCAGTACTTC
CASSSDPRYEQYF
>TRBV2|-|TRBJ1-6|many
TGTGCCAGCAGTGATGAACCCGCGCGGGTTTCCTATAATTCACCCCTCCACTTT
CASSDEPARVSYNSPLHF
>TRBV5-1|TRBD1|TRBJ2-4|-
TGCGCCAGCAGCTTGGTGGGACAGGGGGCCAAAAACATTCAGTACTTC
CASSLVGQGAKNIQYF
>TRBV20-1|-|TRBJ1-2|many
TGCAGTGCCAAGGACACGGACCTCTCGGGGGAGTATGGCTACACCTTC
CSAKDTDLSGEYGYTF
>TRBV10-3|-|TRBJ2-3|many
TGTGCCATCAGTGAAGGGATGGACACAGATACGCAGTATTTT
CAISEGMDTDTQYF
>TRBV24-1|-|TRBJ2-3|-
TGTGCCACCAGAAGCTCCACAGATACGCAGTATTTT
CATRSSTDTQYF